This is a list of T cell receptor beta chains from one sample in a study of cytomegalovirus exposure and HLA in healthy donors. Sequenced by immunoSEQ multiplex PCR; TCRdb stores in-frame clones only, minus some. There are around 280,000 clones in the sample; about 90% occur only once, and 2% to 3% lies in the top ten. The sample was PBMCs. Source of these receptors: a woman between 18 and 30 years old in good health and CMV-seronegative. Each CDR3 is given with its conserved first and last residue. Fields, in order: V gene, D gene, clone size, J gene, CDR3 DNA, CDR3 protein. D genes are given only for firm matches. Clone size appears in some rows only: once, few, many, or a class for an expanded clone.

v_gene: TRBV2
d_gene: .
abundance: once
j_gene: TRBJ2-7
CDR3nt: TGTGCCAGCACTGGGGGCCGTTTATACTACGAGCAGTACTTC
CDR3aa: CASTGGRLYYEQYF

v_gene: TRBV2
d_gene: .
abundance: .
j_gene: TRBJ1-2
CDR3nt: TGTGCCAGCAGGGCGACAGCTACTAACTATGGCTACACCTTC
CDR3aa: CASRATATNYGYTF

v_gene: TRBV14
d_gene: .
abundance: .
j_gene: TRBJ2-1
CDR3nt: TGTGCCAGCAGCCAAGATCGTTCGAGCTCCTACAATGAGCAGTTCTTC
CDR3aa: CASSQDRSSSYNEQFF

v_gene: TRBV4-1
d_gene: TRBD2
abundance: .
j_gene: TRBJ2-7
CDR3nt: TGCGCCAGCAGCCAAGAAAGAGTGGCGGGGGGGCGCGAGCAGTACTTC
CDR3aa: CASSQERVAGGREQYF

v_gene: TRBV27
d_gene: TRBD1
abundance: few
j_gene: TRBJ1-3
CDR3nt: TGTGCCAGCAGCATTAGGGGGCGCGGGAACACCATATATTTT
CDR3aa: CASSIRGRGNTIYF

v_gene: TRBV19
d_gene: TRBD1
abundance: .
j_gene: TRBJ1-2
CDR3nt: TGTGCCAGTAGTATCATAACCGACAGGGGCTTTCTATATGGCTACACCTTC
CDR3aa: CASSIITDRGFLYGYTF

v_gene: TRBV6-1
d_gene: .
abundance: .
j_gene: TRBJ1-1
CDR3nt: TGTGCCAGCAAATTTCGGGGGGTAAACACTGAAGCTTTCTTT
CDR3aa: CASKFRGVNTEAFF

v_gene: TRBV30
d_gene: .
abundance: .
j_gene: TRBJ1-2
CDR3nt: TGTGCCTGGGGCGGTTCCTATGGCTACACCTTC
CDR3aa: CAWGGSYGYTF

v_gene: TRBV13
d_gene: .
abundance: .
j_gene: TRBJ1-4
CDR3nt: TGTGCCAGCAGCCCAATGGGCGGGGAAAAACTGTTTTTT
CDR3aa: CASSPMGGEKLFF

v_gene: TRBV7-9
d_gene: TRBD1
abundance: .
j_gene: TRBJ2-7
CDR3nt: TGTGCCAGCAGCCCGACAGGGGTCACCTACGAGCAGTACTTC
CDR3aa: CASSPTGVTYEQYF

v_gene: TRBV30
d_gene: TRBD2
abundance: .
j_gene: TRBJ2-7
CDR3nt: TGTGCCTGGAGTTGGGCTAGCGGGGGGGCCTACGAGCAGTACTTC
CDR3aa: CAWSWASGGAYEQYF

v_gene: TRBV5-6
d_gene: TRBD1
abundance: few
j_gene: TRBJ1-6
CDR3nt: TGTGCCAGCAGCTGGGACAGGGGGTTCGGTAATTCACCCCTCCACTTT
CDR3aa: CASSWDRGFGNSPLHF

v_gene: TRBV10-3
d_gene: .
abundance: .
j_gene: TRBJ1-5
CDR3nt: TGTGCCAGCAGCACAGGGCTCTATCAGCCCCAGCATTTT
CDR3aa: CASSTGLYQPQHF

v_gene: TRBV10-2
d_gene: TRBD1
abundance: once
j_gene: TRBJ1-6
CDR3nt: TGCGCCAGCAGTGACCCGACAGGGGCTAATTCACCCCTCCACTTT
CDR3aa: CASSDPTGANSPLHF

v_gene: TRBV6-6
d_gene: .
abundance: .
j_gene: TRBJ1-1
CDR3nt: TGTGCCAGCATCGGGGACACCTACACTGAAGCTTTCTTT
CDR3aa: CASIGDTYTEAFF

v_gene: TRBV7-3
d_gene: .
abundance: .
j_gene: TRBJ1-2
CDR3nt: TGTGCCAGCAGGTCCACGGGGGGTGCTGCTGGCTACACCTTC
CDR3aa: CASRSTGGAAGYTF

v_gene: TRBV9
d_gene: TRBD2
abundance: .
j_gene: TRBJ2-1
CDR3nt: TGTGCCAGCAGCGTCCGGACTAGCGGGGGGGTCGGTGAGCAGTTCTTC
CDR3aa: CASSVRTSGGVGEQFF

v_gene: TRBV6-5
d_gene: .
abundance: .
j_gene: TRBJ2-7
CDR3nt: TGTGCCAGCAGTAACCTCAGGGGACCCTACGAGCAGTACTTC
CDR3aa: CASSNLRGPYEQYF

v_gene: TRBV14
d_gene: TRBD1
abundance: .
j_gene: TRBJ1-3
CDR3nt: TGTGCCAGCAGCCGATACTCCCGGGACAGGGGTTTCTCTGGAAACACCATATATTTT
CDR3aa: CASSRYSRDRGFSGNTIYF

v_gene: TRBV27
d_gene: TRBD2
abundance: .
j_gene: TRBJ2-1
CDR3nt: TGTGCCAGCAGTTTACGCGGGCTAGCGGGGATATACAATGAGCAGTTCTTC
CDR3aa: CASSLRGLAGIYNEQFF

v_gene: TRBV11-1
d_gene: .
abundance: .
j_gene: TRBJ1-1
CDR3nt: TGTGCCAGCAGCTCCCAGGGGCGACGGGGCACTGAAGCTTTCTTT
CDR3aa: CASSSQGRRGTEAFF

v_gene: TRBV11-2
d_gene: TRBD1
abundance: .
j_gene: TRBJ2-7
CDR3nt: TGTGCCAGCAGCTCTGGACAGGGAGTCTACGAGCAGTACTTC
CDR3aa: CASSSGQGVYEQYF

v_gene: TRBV6-5
d_gene: .
abundance: .
j_gene: TRBJ1-5
CDR3nt: TGTGCCAGCAGTTCCAGGGGTAATCAGCCCCAGCATTTT
CDR3aa: CASSSRGNQPQHF

v_gene: TRBV7-8
d_gene: .
abundance: .
j_gene: TRBJ2-7
CDR3nt: TGTGCCAGCAGCTCCATCTCCAGGGCCTACGAGCAGTACTTC
CDR3aa: CASSSISRAYEQYF

v_gene: TRBV5-4
d_gene: TRBD1
abundance: few
j_gene: TRBJ1-1
CDR3nt: TGTGCCAGCAGCTACAGGGGGCGAAAAACTGAAGCTTTCTTT
CDR3aa: CASSYRGRKTEAFF

v_gene: TRBV7-9
d_gene: TRBD2
abundance: .
j_gene: TRBJ2-1
CDR3nt: TGTGCCAGCAGCTTACAGTCCCTAGCGGGGACCTACAATGAGCAGTTCTTC
CDR3aa: CASSLQSLAGTYNEQFF

v_gene: TRBV15
d_gene: TRBD1
abundance: .
j_gene: TRBJ2-7
CDR3nt: TGTGCCACCAGCAGAGATCGATCGGGGACAGGGGACTACGAGCAGTACTTC
CDR3aa: CATSRDRSGTGDYEQYF

v_gene: TRBV7-9
d_gene: TRBD1
abundance: .
j_gene: TRBJ2-5
CDR3nt: TGTGCCAGCAGACCTCCCGAGGGACAGGGGTGGGAGCAGTACTTC
CDR3aa: CASRPPEGQGWEQYF

v_gene: TRBV6-5
d_gene: .
abundance: .
j_gene: TRBJ1-1
CDR3nt: TGTGCCAGCAGTTACTCGAAACGGGGGAACACTGAAGCTTTCTTT
CDR3aa: CASSYSKRGNTEAFF

v_gene: TRBV5-4
d_gene: .
abundance: .
j_gene: TRBJ2-1
CDR3nt: TGTGCCAGCAGACCTGGACTAGCAGGGGGACGGGAGCAGTTCTTC
CDR3aa: CASRPGLAGGREQFF

v_gene: TRBV27
d_gene: .
abundance: .
j_gene: TRBJ1-1
CDR3nt: TGTGCCAGCAGTCCCGGAGGCACTGAAGCTTTCTTT
CDR3aa: CASSPGGTEAFF

v_gene: TRBV6-5
d_gene: .
abundance: .
j_gene: TRBJ1-1
CDR3nt: TGTGCCAGCAGTTACGCGCTGAACACTGAAGCTTTCTTT
CDR3aa: CASSYALNTEAFF

v_gene: TRBV19
d_gene: TRBD1
abundance: .
j_gene: TRBJ1-4
CDR3nt: TGTGCCAGTAGCGTCGGGGACAGGGGCGATGAAAAACTGTTTTTT
CDR3aa: CASSVGDRGDEKLFF

v_gene: TRBV5-8
d_gene: TRBD1
abundance: .
j_gene: TRBJ1-6
CDR3nt: TGTGCCAGCAGCGGGGGACAGGGTATTTTCAATTCACCCCTCCACTTT
CDR3aa: CASSGGQGIFNSPLHF

v_gene: TRBV19
d_gene: TRBD1
abundance: .
j_gene: TRBJ2-7
CDR3nt: TGTGCCAGTAGTCCGACAGGGGGCTACGAGCAGTACTTC
CDR3aa: CASSPTGGYEQYF

v_gene: TRBV10-2
d_gene: .
abundance: .
j_gene: TRBJ2-7
CDR3nt: TGCGCCACCCAGGGGAGGGCCTACGAGCAGTACTTC
CDR3aa: CATQGRAYEQYF

v_gene: TRBV7-8
d_gene: .
abundance: .
j_gene: TRBJ2-1
CDR3nt: TGTGCCAGCAGATACAGGGTCGAGGGTGAGCAGTTCTTC
CDR3aa: CASRYRVEGEQFF

v_gene: TRBV5-1
d_gene: .
abundance: .
j_gene: TRBJ1-1
CDR3nt: TGCGCCAGCAGCTTGGACAGGAATGAAGCTTTCTTT
CDR3aa: CASSLDRNEAFF

v_gene: TRBV5-4
d_gene: .
abundance: .
j_gene: TRBJ2-7
CDR3nt: TGTGCCAGCAGCTTAGGGGGTCTCGGCGAGCAGTACTTC
CDR3aa: CASSLGGLGEQYF

v_gene: TRBV11-2
d_gene: TRBD1
abundance: few
j_gene: TRBJ2-7
CDR3nt: TGTGCCAGCAGCTTAGGGACAGGGGCCTACGAGCAGTACTTC
CDR3aa: CASSLGTGAYEQYF

v_gene: TRBV10-3
d_gene: .
abundance: .
j_gene: TRBJ2-7
CDR3nt: TGTGCCACGGCCGCGGTCACCTACGAGCAGTACTTC
CDR3aa: CATAAVTYEQYF

v_gene: TRBV19
d_gene: .
abundance: .
j_gene: TRBJ1-1
CDR3nt: TGTGCCAGTAGTATAGATCTACCCGCGCCGAACACTGAAGCTTTCTTT
CDR3aa: CASSIDLPAPNTEAFF

v_gene: TRBV7-2
d_gene: .
abundance: .
j_gene: TRBJ2-5
CDR3nt: TGTGCCAGCAGCTTCCGGCAGGGCCCTCAAGAGACCCAGTACTTC
CDR3aa: CASSFRQGPQETQYF

v_gene: TRBV4-1
d_gene: TRBD2
abundance: .
j_gene: TRBJ2-5
CDR3nt: TGCGCCAGCAGCCACGCCCGGTTAGCGGGGAGGGAAGAGACCCAGTACTTC
CDR3aa: CASSHARLAGREETQYF

v_gene: TRBV25-1
d_gene: .
abundance: .
j_gene: TRBJ1-6
CDR3nt: TGTGCCAGCAGTGACTACAGTACAGGTTCCCAAATTTCCCCCCTCCACTTT
CDR3aa: CASSDYSTGSQISPLHF

v_gene: TRBV10-2
d_gene: .
abundance: .
j_gene: TRBJ1-1
CDR3nt: TGCGCCCTGCCGGGGTACACTGAAGCTTTCTTT
CDR3aa: CALPGYTEAFF

v_gene: TRBV10-3
d_gene: TRBD1
abundance: .
j_gene: TRBJ1-1
CDR3nt: TGTGCCATAGAACCGGGACAGGGTGTATCTGAAGCTTTCTTT
CDR3aa: CAIEPGQGVSEAFF

v_gene: TRBV5-1
d_gene: .
abundance: .
j_gene: TRBJ2-1
CDR3nt: TGCGCCAGCAGCTTGGGCAGGGTCCCCTCCTACAATGAGCAGTTCTTC
CDR3aa: CASSLGRVPSYNEQFF

v_gene: TRBV18
d_gene: TRBD1
abundance: .
j_gene: TRBJ1-1
CDR3nt: TGTGCCAGCTCACCTGGACAGGGAAACACTGAAGCTTTCTTT
CDR3aa: CASSPGQGNTEAFF

v_gene: TRBV7-2
d_gene: .
abundance: once
j_gene: TRBJ1-1
CDR3nt: TGTGCCAGCAGCTTAGGGGCCAGAAGGAACACTGAAGCTTTCTTT
CDR3aa: CASSLGARRNTEAFF

v_gene: TRBV6-5
d_gene: .
abundance: .
j_gene: TRBJ1-5
CDR3nt: TGTGCCAGCAGGACAGGTTATAGCAATCAGCCCCAGCATTTT
CDR3aa: CASRTGYSNQPQHF

v_gene: TRBV10-3
d_gene: .
abundance: .
j_gene: TRBJ1-1
CDR3nt: TGTGCCATCAGTGAGGGGAGAACGGCTGAAGCTTTCTTT
CDR3aa: CAISEGRTAEAFF

v_gene: TRBV2
d_gene: TRBD2
abundance: once
j_gene: TRBJ2-1
CDR3nt: TGTGCCAGCAGTGCAGTAGGAGCGGGGGGGCGATACAATGAGCAGTTCTTC
CDR3aa: CASSAVGAGGRYNEQFF

v_gene: TRBV10-3
d_gene: .
abundance: .
j_gene: TRBJ2-3
CDR3nt: TGTGCCATCAGTGCTTCCGGGGGCACAGATACGCAGTATTTT
CDR3aa: CAISASGGTDTQYF